This T cell receptor (beta chain) was sequenced for a study of T cells in Graves' hyperthyroidism and ophthalmopathy. Study-wide results and limits: From stable hyperthyroidism, ophthalmopathy was set apart by a 13 V-J model. The majority of expanded thyroid clonotypes above 0.001 also appeared in blood.

Uncontrolled infection, other autoimmune disease, pregnancy or lactation led to exclusion. RNA transcripts provided the source from which TCR beta CDR3 regions were amplified. The study used the HTBI primer set for a first-round RT-PCR of the TCR CDR3. TCRdb analysed the multiplex PCR reads with MiXCR anew, one entry per CDR3 protein. This table holds around 500,000 distinct CDR3 sequences, 15% to 20% found once. In germline, CDR1 is GTSNPN, CDR2 SVGIG (reference sequence). The CDR3 has 11 residues. Deletions cut 4 bases from V and 7 bases from J, with 8 bases between. To note about this clonotype: Antigen unknown.

Sequences were obtained from blood. The chain carries TRBV30 and TRBJ2-1; the D gene is possibly TRBD1 (7 bases). The clonotype comes from a woman aged 25 to 45 with Graves' ophthalmopathy. For the CDR3, the DNA is TGTGCCTGGACAGGGGGGAATGAGCAGTTCTTC. Its translation: CAWTGGNEQFF. Full variable domain (missing parts from reference TRBV30 and TRBJ2-1): SQTIHQWPATLVQPVGSPLSLECTVEGTSNPNLYWYRQAAGRGLQLLFYSVGIGQISSEVPQNLSASRPQDRQFILSSKKLLLSDSGFYLCAWTGGNEQFFGPGTRLTVL.